This T cell receptor beta chain was obtained from a study of blood T cell repertoires in COVID-19 (dated by TCRdb to 2019 to 2021). Concerning the study at large: Collaborator samples came from the United States, Italy and Spain and covered acute and convalescent phases of COVID-19. The material from the prospective study consisted of cDNA or gDNA derived from T cells, B-cell-depleted T cells, or PBMCs. The dataset comprised deeply sampled blood TCRbeta repertoires from subjects exposed to, actively infected with, or recovered from COVID-19. A freely available public database, intended as a resource for researchers studying the immune response to SARS-CoV-2, is where the repertoires were released. The samples were drawn from the first 160 participants of the ongoing ImmuneRACE study and from over 950 subjects provided by 6 global collaborators. The sample metadata nearly always contained a de-identified subject ID, COVID-19 status, age in years and sex. HLA class I and class II types, where available, came from metadata supplied by the sample provider rather than from assay-based typing. The full study reports these points: Clinical and demographic metadata were provided uncurated, with the amount varying by source and participant.

Only one count was recorded for this clone. This receptor's antigen is unknown. No much larger clonotype is one base removed from it; base qualities were not supplied. Each collaborating institution followed its own protocols to collect whole blood in K2EDTA tubes. For TCRbeta analysis, collaborators shipped samples as frozen whole blood, isolated PBMCs, or DNA extracted from either of those sample types. Via the germline V gene (reference sequence), CDR1 is LGHDT and CDR2 YNNKEL. The V and J ends are trimmed by 4 bases and 0 bases, leaving 7 bases between them. The CDR3 sequence holds 15 residues, the cysteine and phenylalanine included. Only the CDR3 portion is preserved as DNA: 45 bases, with reading frame beginning at the first base. TCRbeta CDR3 regions were amplified from genomic DNA by means of the immunoSEQ Assay, a bias-controlled multiplex PCR. For the original study's pipeline: Nucleated cell counts per sample were estimated from amplification of reference gene primers within the assay. Sequence reads were collapsed and filtered to measure the absolute abundance of every unique TCRbeta CDR3 rearrangement. For each sample, productive Simpson clonality was calculated as the square root of Simpson's diversity index across productive rearrangements. The immuneACCESS repertoire file appears here via TCRdb, limited to in-frame rearrangements. These files lack a portion of the clones; in checked studies, under half of the deficit traces to unresolved V genes, and the cause of the others is not known. Clone size and V and J calls were adopted from that table, with D and trimming inferred from the DNA. In all, the sample holds some 160,000 clones, and 83% of those were seen once. The ten largest make up 1.5% to 1.9% of the sample.

The chain was built from TRBV3-1 (or the pseudogene TRBV3-2) and TRBJ1-6, with TRBD1 tentatively as D gene (5 bases match). Specimen: peripheral blood. This TCR derives from a human donor in a cohort sampled during active COVID-19. The encoded CDR3 is CASSPGGSYNSPLHF. The sequenced DNA is TGTGCCAGCAGCCCCGGGGGCTCCTATAATTCACCCCTCCACTTT.